The TCR beta chain described here comes from a study of response to subunit inactivated influenza vaccine (dated by TCRdb to about 2018). For context, the study as a whole: Deep quantitative profiling of the T cell receptor repertoire was used in the study to follow responses to a trivalent subunit inactivated influenza vaccine. Study-wide conclusions, independent of this receptor: According to the authors, only a limited number of new T cells may be recruited by each seasonal influenza vaccination.

The protocol used for the library was RT-PCR. The sequencer listed for this sample is Illumina HiSeq 2500. TCRdb trimmed the raw reads at Q25, called clones with MiXCR and kept productive beta chains. Each entry is one CDR3 protein sequence, shown with its most common DNA and genes. The sample has 800,000 or so distinct CDR3 sequences on record, 20% to 25% of them singletons. Approximately 10% of the sample lies in the top ten. Unmatched junction bases come to 8, with V trimmed by 0 bases and J by 8 bases. Its CDR3 holds 16 amino acids, cysteine through phenylalanine. CDR3 DNA is the only sequence kept; it has 48 bases, read in frame from the first base. As encoded in the germline V gene (reference sequence), CDR1 is SGHKS while CDR2 is YYEKEE. With respect to this clonotype: Its cognate antigen has yet to be identified. Per-base quality was not reported, and no clone a single base away is much larger than it.

Source: PBMCs from blood, taken around 5 days after vaccination. The TCR sequence derives from a man aged 45-65 years who received an inactivated influenza vaccine. Donor details come from another sample of the same person, matched by shared clones. The chain couples TRBV5-5 to TRBJ2-1; 10 nucleotides in the junction match TRBD2. The sequence in DNA is TGTGCCAGCAGCTTGGTTCCTAGCGGGAGTCCCCATGAGCAGTTCTTC. This translates into CASSLVPSGSPHEQFF.